The 18 T cell receptor beta chains in this list originate from one sample, sequenced in a study of CD8+CD57+ T cells in acquired aplastic anemia. Profiling of TCR beta VDJ combinations and CDR3 sequences used genomic DNA as template. One entry per CDR3 protein, called by TCRdb with MiXCR from the reads. The table includes 150,000 to 200,000 distinct CDR3 sequences, around 45% detected once. The sequencing input was sorted CD4+, CD8+, or CD8+CD57+ T cells (not recorded which) from PBMCs. The source is a human donor in good health.

In its sample, this clonotype was seen many times. CDR3: CASSLAGQVGTEAFF. CDR3 in DNA: TGCGCCAGCAGCTTGGCGGGACAGGTGGGCACTGAAGCTTTCTTT. J is TRBJ1-1 and V is TRBV5-1, with 8 bases identical to TRBD1. Germline loops: CDR1 SGHRS, CDR2 YFSETQ. The trim removed 0 bases at V and 4 bases at J, leaving 5 bases unmatched. CDR3 length: 15 residues.

On this clonotype: Its ends do not fully match the called genes, so a read error is possible. The chain recombines TRBV24-1 with TRBJ1-4; the match to TRBD1 covers 10 bases. Germline V gene data show CDR1 as KGHDR and CDR2 as SFDVKD. The CDR3 consists of 13 residues. The CDR3 DNA reads TGTGCCGCCAGTGGGGACAGGGGTGGAAAACTGTTTTTT. Protein product: CAASGDRGGKLFF.

This clonotype was detected once. The V gene is TRBV6-1, the J gene TRBJ1-4, with TRBD1 identical over 7 bases. After removal of 8 bases from V and 4 bases from J, the junction contained 7 bases not matched to a gene. The V gene's germline CDR1 is MNHNS and CDR2 SASEGT. CDR3 length: 14 residues. CDR3 amino acids: CASDWGQSNEKLFF. Written as DNA, the CDR3 is TGTGCCAGCGATTGGGGACAGAGTAATGAAAAACTGTTTTTT.

The CDR3 coding sequence is TGCAGTGGAACCGAAGCGGGAGCGGATGAGCAGTTCTTC. Translating gives CSGTEAGADEQFF. The chain uses TRBV20-1 and TRBJ2-1; 8 nucleotides line up with TRBD2. Germline CDR1 reads DFQATT; CDR2 reads SNEGSKA (reference sequence). The CDR3 is made up of 13 amino acids. V gave up 7 bases and J gave up 8 bases; unmatched junction bases: 10.

This clonotype was counted between two and nine times. The rearrangement uses TRBV20-1 and TRBJ2-3; D remains ambiguous. Germline CDR1 is DFQATT and CDR2 is SNEGSKA (reference sequence). V was pared by 4 bases and J by 5 bases, with 10 bases between. The CDR3 has 12 residues. In DNA, the CDR3 is TGCAGTGCTATTAGAGCCCAAGATACGCAGTATTTT. It encodes CSAIRAQDTQYF.

The chain carries TRBV20-1 and TRBJ1-2; TRBD1 might be the D (5 bases). CDR3 length: 14 residues. V shed 3 bases and J shed 3 bases, with 14 bases lying between them. Looked up from germline, CDR1 is DFQATT and CDR2 is SNEGSKA (reference sequence). This CDR3 is CSASTGRNDYGYTF. The CDR3 coding sequence is TGCAGTGCTAGTACAGGCAGGAACGACTATGGCTACACCTTC.

The genes are TRBV9 and TRBJ1-1; 7 bases map to TRBD1. The CDR3 contains 13 residues. J was trimmed by 7 bases and V by 4 bases; bases with no gene match: 7. CDR1 is SGDLS, CDR2 YYNGEE, per germline. The CDR3 DNA follows: TGTGCCAGCAGCTTCACAGGGGATAGTGAAGCTTTCTTT. Residues: CASSFTGDSEAFF.

About this clonotype itself: A much larger clone differs from this one at a single base, so this may be a read error. V usage is TRBV2 and J usage is TRBJ1-5, with TRBD1 as a possible D gene (5 bases). This CDR3 comprises 15 residues. Trimming took 0 bases from V and 2 from J, leaving 8 bases between them. The germline gives CDR1 SNHLY, CDR2 FYNNEI. CDR3 sequence (DNA): TGTGCCAGCAGTGAAGCACAGGTGGGCAATCAGCCCCAGCATTTT. It is translated as CASSEAQVGNQPQHF.

This clonotype was detected many times. The rearrangement links TRBV4-2 to TRBJ1-5, with D hard to call. This CDR3 contains 15 residues. Germline values: CDR1 LGHNA, CDR2 YNFKEQ. Trimming took 4 bases from V and 6 from J, leaving 16 bases between them. CDR3 sequence (DNA): TGTGCCAGCAGCCCAGAGGACCGATGGGGTCAGCCCCAGCATTTT. Encoded protein: CASSPEDRWGQPQHF.

The table lists this clonotype with a few counts. The rearrangement uses TRBV30 and TRBJ2-1; D remains unclear. The CDR3 runs 11 residues. The germline CDR1 and CDR2 sequences are GTSNPN and SVGIG (reference sequence). Between the trimmed V and J ends, which lost 2 bases and 5 bases, there was a span of 4 bases. In nucleotides, the CDR3 is TGTGCCTGGAGTAGCAACAATGAGCAGTTCTTC. This gives the protein CAWSSNNEQFF. The entire variable domain, with the rest obtained from reference TRBV30 and TRBJ2-1, is as follows: SQTIHQWPATLVQPVGSPLSLECTVEGTSNPNLYWYRQAAGRGLQLLFYSVGIGQISSEVPQNLSASRPQDRQFILSSKKLLLSDSGFYLCAWSSNNEQFFGPGTRLTVL.

This clonotype was detected many times. The CDR3 DNA reads TGCAGCGTTGGGGACATAGGCGAGCAGTACTTC. Amino acids: CSVGDIGEQYF. This sequence joins TRBV29-1 and TRBJ2-7; weak D call: TRBD1 (6 bases). The germline V and J ends were trimmed by 4 bases and 6 bases, with 10 bases remaining between them. The CDR3 has 11 residues. The germline V gene has CDR1 SQVTM and CDR2 ANQGSEA.

Turning to this clonotype: Because it lacks the conserved phenylalanine or tryptophan at the end, this CDR3 is likely a read error. This rearrangement joins TRBV27 to TRBJ1-6, with no clear D. Germline-derived CDR1 and CDR2 are MNHEY and SMNVEV (reference sequence). Trimming pared 3 bases from V and 10 bases from J, leaving 10 bases between. This CDR3 region has 13 residues. CDR3 DNA: TGTGCCAGCAGTTTTTGGGAAGGGTCACCCCTCCACATT. It yields the protein CASSFWEGSPLHI.

V is TRBV3-1 and J is TRBJ1-3; 8 bases agree with TRBD1. Germline V gene lookup returns CDR1 LGHDT and CDR2 YNNKEL (reference sequence). The CDR3 totals 14 residues. Germline trimming cut 5 bases from V and 0 bases from J; bases unmatched to any gene: 0. CDR3 sequence: CASSDRGSGNTIYF. CDR3 nucleotides: TGTGCCAGCAGCGACAGGGGCTCTGGAAACACCATATATTTT.

This chain uses TRBV7-9 with TRBJ1-4; unclear D gene. Looked up from germline, CDR1 is SEHNR and CDR2 is FQNEAQ (reference sequence). Trimming took 2 bases from V and 7 from J, leaving 14 bases between them. CDR3 length: 15 residues. CDR3 in DNA: TGTGCCAGCAGCTTATTAGGTTTATTGGCTGAAAAACTGTTTTTT. Protein sequence: CASSLLGLLAEKLFF.

This clonotype has ten or more counts. The chain is built from TRBV5-1 and TRBJ2-3; no reliable D call. This CDR3 contains 14 residues. Germline V gives CDR1 SGHRS, CDR2 YFSETQ. V was clipped by 2 bases and J by 1 base, with 8 bases between them. The CDR3 sequence is CASSFYVGTDTQYF. For the CDR3, the DNA is TGCGCCAGCAGCTTTTATGTGGGCACAGATACGCAGTATTTT.

The chain carries TRBV15 and TRBJ2-1; D unresolved. CDR3 length: 15 residues. Germline V gene lookup returns CDR1 LNHNV and CDR2 YYDKDF (reference sequence). Trimming took off 0 bases at V and 0 bases at J, with 6 bases between the two ends. The CDR3 region is CATSRDRSSYNEQFF. CDR3 DNA sequence: TGTGCCACCAGCAGAGACAGGAGCTCCTACAATGAGCAGTTCTTC.

The chain has TRBV7-6 and TRBJ2-7, with TRBD2 identical over 7 bases. CDR3 length: 16 residues. After removal of 7 bases from V and 4 bases from J, the junction contained 16 bases not matched to a gene. Per the germline V gene, CDR1 is SGHVS and CDR2 is FNYEAQ. CDR3 sequence (DNA): TGTGCCAGCATCCCCGATGGGGGGGTGGGGAAGTACGAGCAGTACTTC. Protein sequence: CASIPDGGVGKYEQYF.

As for this clonotype: The junction shows a germline mismatch at one end, possibly a read error. J is TRBJ2-7 and V is TRBV5-4, with a weak D call TRBD1 (6 bases). The germline V gene encodes CDR1 SGHNT and CDR2 YYREEE (reference sequence). The CDR3 spans 14 residues. The DNA of the CDR3 is TGTGCCACAACAATCACAGGGAAATCCTACGGGCAGTACTTC. Translation: CATTITGKSYGQYF.